The 10 T cell receptor beta chains below all came from one sample that was sequenced in a study of blood T cells in healthy people across ages. For the second PCR, which ran for roughly 6 to 12 cycles, a sample-barcoded 5' primer and a J-beta primer mix were used. TCRdb analysed the 5' RACE reads with MiXCR anew, one entry per CDR3 protein. Among 1.5 million to 2 million distinct CDR3 sequences, 25% to 30% were seen once, and the ten largest hold 7.7%. The sequencing sample was made of blood. The receptors derive from a woman aged 25-40 years in good health.

This clonotype was seen a handful of times. V gene TRBV20-1 combines with J gene TRBJ2-1, with 7 nucleotides matching TRBD2. The CDR3 has 14 residues. Trimming at V came to 4 bases and at J to 3 bases, leaving 6 bases not matched to a gene. Germline loops: CDR1 DFQATT, CDR2 SNEGSKA (reference sequence). CDR3 DNA sequence: TGCAGTGCTACCCCCACTAGCGACTACAATGAGCAGTTCTTC. Its protein product is CSATPTSDYNEQFF.

This clonotype occurred a few times. The chain recombines TRBV7-6 with TRBJ1-1, with D uncertain. With 1 base removed from V and 4 bases from J, the gap between germline ends came to 16 bases. The CDR3 runs to 16 residues. Germline values: CDR1 SGHVS, CDR2 FNYEAQ. DNA of the CDR3: TGTGCCAGCAGCTTAGGTCAGGACTTAGGTGTCACTGAAGCTTTCTTT. It is translated as CASSLGQDLGVTEAFF.

This clonotype was found many times. The chain uses TRBV6-1 and TRBJ2-7; the D gene is possibly TRBD2 (6 bases). Trimming removed 6 bases from V and 4 bases from J, with 28 bases in between. Germline CDR1 and CDR2: MNHNS and SASEGT. The CDR3 is made up of 18 amino acids. In DNA form, the CDR3 reads TGTGCCAGCAGAGTAACTTCCGGGACCTTAGGAGGGCAATACGAGCAGTACTTC. Amino acid sequence: CASRVTSGTLGGQYEQYF.

The rearrangement links TRBV9 to TRBJ1-2; 9 nucleotides align to TRBD1. J was trimmed by 4 bases and V by 3 bases; bases with no gene match: 4. The CDR3 totals 14 residues. Germline V gene lookup returns CDR1 SGDLS and CDR2 YYNGEE. The DNA for the CDR3 is TGTGCCAGCAGCGCGGACAGGGGAGGCTATGGCTACACCTTC. Encoded protein: CASSADRGGYGYTF.

As regards this clonotype: The junction and the germline gene differ at one end; a read error may be behind it. J is TRBJ2-3 and V is TRBV12-3 or TRBV12-4; possibly TRBD1 or TRBD2 for D (5 bases each). This CDR3 is 13 amino acids long. CDR3 DNA sequence: TGTGCCGGCAGTTTGGCCGGGGCGGATACGCAGTATTTT. Its protein product is CAGSLAGADTQYF.

This clonotype was observed a few times. At one end, the junction sequence differs from germline, possibly due to a read error. The chain couples TRBV20-1 to TRBJ2-7; D may correspond to TRBD1 or TRBD2 (5 bases each). Germline values: CDR1 DFQATT, CDR2 SNEGSKA (reference sequence). The CDR3 length is 14 residues. DNA of the CDR3: TGCAGTGCGAGAGACAGAGGGGTTTCCTACGAGCAGTACTTC. This translates into CSARDRGVSYEQYF.

The chain recombines TRBV12-3 or TRBV12-4 with TRBJ1-1; D not certain. V was pared by 0 bases and J by 8 bases, with 10 bases between. The CDR3 sequence is 13 residues long. CDR3: CASSLAHWGEAFF. CDR3 nucleotides: TGTGCCAGCAGTTTAGCGCATTGGGGAGAAGCTTTCTTT.

The V gene is TRBV5-6, the J gene TRBJ2-3; TRBD2 agrees at 7 bases. With 4 bases clipped from V and 8 bases from J, the junction kept 16 bases outside the gene matches. The CDR3 has 16 amino acids. Germline V gives CDR1 SGHDT, CDR2 YYEEEE. CDR3: CASSLWSGAAGGTQYF. The CDR3, as DNA: TGTGCCAGCAGCCTGTGGAGCGGGGCTGCTGGTGGTACGCAGTATTTT. Full variable domain (outside the CDR3, taken from reference TRBV5-6 and TRBJ2-3): DAGVTQSPTHLIKTRGQQVTLRCSPKSGHDTVSWYQQALGQGPQFIFQYYEEEERQRGNFPDRFSGHQFPNYSSELNVNALLLGDSALYLCASSLWSGAAGGTQYFGPGTRLTVL.

This clonotype was counted at least ten times. V usage is TRBV14 and J usage is TRBJ2-6, with unresolved D. With 6 bases removed from V and 0 bases from J, the gap between germline ends came to 9 bases. Germline V gene sequence: CDR1 SGHDN, CDR2 FVKESK. This CDR3 region has 15 residues. CDR3 nucleotides: TGTGCCAGCAGTCGACACGTCTCTGGGGCCAACGTCCTGACTTTC. It translates to CASSRHVSGANVLTF.

This clonotype was seen more than once but under ten times. V and J are TRBV6-2 or TRBV6-3 and TRBJ1-2, with D unresolved. V was clipped by 0 bases and J by 4 bases, with 9 bases between them. Germline-derived CDR1 and CDR2 are MNHEY and SVGEGT. This CDR3 region has 14 residues. DNA of the CDR3: TGTGCCAGCAGTTACTCGACGGCTTTCTATGGCTACACCTTC. Translating it yields CASSYSTAFYGYTF.